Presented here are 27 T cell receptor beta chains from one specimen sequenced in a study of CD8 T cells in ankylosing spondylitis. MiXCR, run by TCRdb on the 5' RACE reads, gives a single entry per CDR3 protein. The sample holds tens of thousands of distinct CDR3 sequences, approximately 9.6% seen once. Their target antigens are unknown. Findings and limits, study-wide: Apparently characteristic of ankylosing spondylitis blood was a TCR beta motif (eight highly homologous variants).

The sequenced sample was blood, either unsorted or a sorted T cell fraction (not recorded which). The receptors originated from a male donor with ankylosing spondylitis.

The CDR3: CASSLEGDSQILYEQYF. The CDR3, as DNA: TGTGCCAGCAGTTTAGAGGGGGATTCCCAGATCCTCTACGAGCAGTACTTC. This chain uses TRBV28 with TRBJ2-7, with D tentatively TRBD1 (6 bases). Germline V gene sequence: CDR1 MDHEN, CDR2 SYDVKM. The CDR3 consists of 17 residues. V was clipped by 2 bases and J by 3 bases, with 20 bases between them.

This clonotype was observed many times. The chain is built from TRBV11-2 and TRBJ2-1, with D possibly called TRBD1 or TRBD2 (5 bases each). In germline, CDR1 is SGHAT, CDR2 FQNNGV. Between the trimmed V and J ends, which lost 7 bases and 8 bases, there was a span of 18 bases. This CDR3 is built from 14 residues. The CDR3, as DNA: TGTGCCAGCATGCCTCTGGGACGAGGGGATGAGCAGTTCTTC. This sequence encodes CASMPLGRGDEQFF.

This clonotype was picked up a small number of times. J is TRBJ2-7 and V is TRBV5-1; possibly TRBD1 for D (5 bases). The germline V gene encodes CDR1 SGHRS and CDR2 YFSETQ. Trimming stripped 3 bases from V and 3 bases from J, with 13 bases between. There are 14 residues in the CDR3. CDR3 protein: CASSSDSTYYEQYF. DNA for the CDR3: TGCGCCAGCAGCTCTGACAGCACCTACTACGAGCAGTACTTC.

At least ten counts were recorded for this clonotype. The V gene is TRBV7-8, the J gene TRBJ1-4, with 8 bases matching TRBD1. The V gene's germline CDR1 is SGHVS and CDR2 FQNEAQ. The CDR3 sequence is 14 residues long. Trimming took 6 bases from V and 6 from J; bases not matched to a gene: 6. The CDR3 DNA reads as TGTGCCAGCAGTCCAGACAGGGGATATGAAAAACTGTTTTTT. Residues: CASSPDRGYEKLFF. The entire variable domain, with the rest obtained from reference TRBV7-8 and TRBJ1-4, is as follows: GAGVSQSPRYKVAKRGQDVALRCDPISGHVSLFWYQQALGQGPEFLTYFQNEAQLDKSGLPSDRFFAERPEGSVSTLKIQRTQQEDSAVYLCASSPDRGYEKLFFGSGTQLSVL.

The CDR3 loop reads CASSLVHSMNEQYF. DNA of the CDR3: TGTGCCAGCAGTTTAGTCCACAGTATGAACGAGCAGTACTTC. V gene TRBV27 combines with J gene TRBJ2-7; the D is unclear. Per germline, CDR1 MNHEY and CDR2 SMNVEV (reference sequence). Trimming removed 2 bases at V and 5 bases at J, with 13 bases between. The CDR3 spans 14 residues.

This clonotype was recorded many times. CDR3 protein: CSASAGEDGELFF. The CDR3 bases are TGCAGCGCTTCCGCAGGGGAGGACGGGGAGCTGTTTTTT. The chain uses TRBV29-1 and TRBJ2-2; D tentatively fits TRBD1 or TRBD2 (6 bases each). Trimming stripped 7 bases from V and 7 bases from J, with 16 bases between. This CDR3 is 13 amino acids long. Germline values: CDR1 SQVTM, CDR2 ANQGSEA.

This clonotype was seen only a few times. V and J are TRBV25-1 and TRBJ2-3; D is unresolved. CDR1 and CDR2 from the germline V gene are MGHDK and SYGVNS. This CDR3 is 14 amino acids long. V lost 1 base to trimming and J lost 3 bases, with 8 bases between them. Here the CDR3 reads CASSEWAETDTQYF. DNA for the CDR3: TGTGCCAGCAGTGAATGGGCAGAAACAGATACGCAGTATTTT.

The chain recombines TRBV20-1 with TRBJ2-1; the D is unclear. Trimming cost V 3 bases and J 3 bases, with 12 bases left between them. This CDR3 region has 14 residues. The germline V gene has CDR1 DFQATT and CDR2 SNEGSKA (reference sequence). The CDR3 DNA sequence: TGCAGTGCTAGGGCATTGGGAAACTACAATGAGCAGTTCTTC. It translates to CSARALGNYNEQFF.

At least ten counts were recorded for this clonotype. The CDR3 DNA sequence: TGTGCCAGCAGCAAGAGGGAGGGTTTGGCGAACACTGAAGCTTTCTTT. Translation: CASSKREGLANTEAFF. V is TRBV5-5 and J is TRBJ1-1; unclear D gene. Deletions cut 4 bases from V and 1 base from J, with 17 bases between. The CDR3 is made up of 16 amino acids. Germline V gene lookup returns CDR1 SGHKS and CDR2 YYEKEE (reference sequence).

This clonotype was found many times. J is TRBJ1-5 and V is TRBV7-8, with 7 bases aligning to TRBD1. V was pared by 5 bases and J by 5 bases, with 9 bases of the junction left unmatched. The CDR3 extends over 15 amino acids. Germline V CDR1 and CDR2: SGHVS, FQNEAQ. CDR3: CASSRQGTGDQPQHF. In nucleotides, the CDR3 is TGTGCCAGCAGCCGACAGGGTACGGGGGATCAGCCCCAGCATTTT.

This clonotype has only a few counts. CDR3 coding DNA: TGTGCCAGCAGCCAACGCTTCCATGAGCAGTTCTTC. Amino acids: CASSQRFHEQFF. The J gene is TRBJ2-1, the V gene TRBV7-9; D is unclear. CDR1 is SEHNR, CDR2 FQNEAQ, per germline (reference sequence). The CDR3 covers 12 residues. V was pared by 5 bases and J by 8 bases, with 10 bases between.

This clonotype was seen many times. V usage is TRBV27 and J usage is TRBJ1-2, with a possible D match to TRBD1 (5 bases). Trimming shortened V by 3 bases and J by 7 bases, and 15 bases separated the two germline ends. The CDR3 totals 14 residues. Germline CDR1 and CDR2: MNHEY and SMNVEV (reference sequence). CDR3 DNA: TGTGCCAGCAGTTTGGGCAGGGCCTCGGGTGGCTACACCTTC. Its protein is CASSLGRASGGYTF.

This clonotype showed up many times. CDR3 nucleotide sequence: TGTGCCACCAGTGACACAGGGACCAATCAGCCCCAGCATTTT. Encoded protein: CATSDTGTNQPQHF. This chain links TRBV24-1 with TRBJ1-5, with D perhaps TRBD1 (6 bases). Per the germline V gene, CDR1 is KGHDR and CDR2 is SFDVKD. This CDR3 region has 14 residues. V shed 4 bases and J shed 3 bases, with 9 bases lying between them.

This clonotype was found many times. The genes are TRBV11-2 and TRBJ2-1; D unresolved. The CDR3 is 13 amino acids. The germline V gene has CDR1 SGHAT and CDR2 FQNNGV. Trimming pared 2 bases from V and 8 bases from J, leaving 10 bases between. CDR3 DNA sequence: TGTGCCAGCAGCTTATCCCTAGTCCATGAGCAGTTCTTC. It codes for CASSLSLVHEQFF.

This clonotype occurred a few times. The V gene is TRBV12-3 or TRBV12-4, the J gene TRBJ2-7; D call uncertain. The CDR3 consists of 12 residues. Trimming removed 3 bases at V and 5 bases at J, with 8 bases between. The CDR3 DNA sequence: TGTGCCAGCAGTTTGTCAGAGAACGAGCAGTACGTC. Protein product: CASSLSENEQYV.

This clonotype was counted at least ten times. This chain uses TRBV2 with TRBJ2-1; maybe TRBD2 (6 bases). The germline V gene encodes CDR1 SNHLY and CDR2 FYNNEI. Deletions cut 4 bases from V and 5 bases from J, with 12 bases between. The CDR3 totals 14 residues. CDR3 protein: CASSGQGLNNEQFF. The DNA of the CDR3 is TGTGCCAGCAGTGGGCAGGGACTCAACAATGAGCAGTTCTTC.

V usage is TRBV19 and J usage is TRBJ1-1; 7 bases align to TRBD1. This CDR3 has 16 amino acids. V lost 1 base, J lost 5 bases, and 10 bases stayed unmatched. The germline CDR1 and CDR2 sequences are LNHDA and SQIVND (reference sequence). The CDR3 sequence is CASSIAPTGTGTEAFF. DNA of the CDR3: TGTGCCAGTAGTATAGCCCCGACAGGGACGGGGACTGAAGCTTTCTTT.

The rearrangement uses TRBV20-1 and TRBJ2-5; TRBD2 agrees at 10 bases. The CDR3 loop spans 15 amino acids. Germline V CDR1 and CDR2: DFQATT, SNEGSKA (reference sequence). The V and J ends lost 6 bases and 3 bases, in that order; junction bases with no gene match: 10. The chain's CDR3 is CSASPLAGEEETQYF. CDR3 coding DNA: TGCAGTGCCAGTCCTCTAGCGGGAGAAGAAGAGACCCAGTACTTC.

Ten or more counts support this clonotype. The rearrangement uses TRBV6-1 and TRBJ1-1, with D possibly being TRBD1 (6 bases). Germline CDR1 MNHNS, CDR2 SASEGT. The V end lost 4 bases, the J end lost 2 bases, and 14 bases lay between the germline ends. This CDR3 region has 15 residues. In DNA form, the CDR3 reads TGTGCCAGCAGTGCGAGGGGACACTTCAACACTGAAGCTTTCTTT. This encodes CASSARGHFNTEAFF.

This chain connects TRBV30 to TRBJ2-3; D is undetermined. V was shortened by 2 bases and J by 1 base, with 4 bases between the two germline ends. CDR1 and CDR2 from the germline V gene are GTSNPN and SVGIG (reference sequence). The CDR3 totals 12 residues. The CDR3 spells CAWSLGTDTQYF. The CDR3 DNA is TGTGCCTGGAGTCTCGGCACAGATACGCAGTATTTT. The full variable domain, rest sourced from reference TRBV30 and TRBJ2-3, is SQTIHQWPATLVQPVGSPLSLECTVEGTSNPNLYWYRQAAGRGLQLLFYSVGIGQISSEVPQNLSASRPQDRQFILSSKKLLLSDSGFYLCAWSLGTDTQYFGPGTRLTVL.

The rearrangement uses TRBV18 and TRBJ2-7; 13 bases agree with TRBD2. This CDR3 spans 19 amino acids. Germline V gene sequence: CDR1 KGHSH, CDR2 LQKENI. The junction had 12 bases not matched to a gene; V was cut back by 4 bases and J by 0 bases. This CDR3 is CASSHSVGTSGTSSYEQYF. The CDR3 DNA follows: TGTGCCAGCTCACATTCTGTTGGGACTAGCGGGACCAGCTCCTACGAGCAGTACTTC.

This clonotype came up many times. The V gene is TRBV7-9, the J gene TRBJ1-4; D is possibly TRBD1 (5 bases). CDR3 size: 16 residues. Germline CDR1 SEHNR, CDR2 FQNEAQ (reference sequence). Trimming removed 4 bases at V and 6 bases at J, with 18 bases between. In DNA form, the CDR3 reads TGTGCCAGCAGCTCTTTATCCGGCAGGGACTATGAAAAACTGTTTTTT. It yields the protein CASSSLSGRDYEKLFF. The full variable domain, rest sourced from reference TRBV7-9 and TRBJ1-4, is DTGVSQNPRHKITKRGQNVTFRCDPISEHNRLYWYRQTLGQGPEFLTYFQNEAQLEKSRLLSDRFSAERPKGSFSTLEIQRTEQGDSAMYLCASSSLSGRDYEKLFFGSGTQLSVL.

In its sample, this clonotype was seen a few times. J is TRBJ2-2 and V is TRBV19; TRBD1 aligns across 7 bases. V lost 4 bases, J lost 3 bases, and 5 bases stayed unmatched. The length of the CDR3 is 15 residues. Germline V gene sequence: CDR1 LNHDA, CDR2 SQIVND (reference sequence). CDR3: CASSSRDSYTGELFF. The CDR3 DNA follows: TGTGCCAGTAGTAGCCGGGACAGCTACACCGGGGAGCTGTTTTTT.

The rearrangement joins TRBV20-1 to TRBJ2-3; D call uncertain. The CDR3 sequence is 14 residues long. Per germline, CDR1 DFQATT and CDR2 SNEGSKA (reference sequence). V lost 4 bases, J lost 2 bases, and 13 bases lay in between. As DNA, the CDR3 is TGCAGTGCTATGGGGTACCCCAACACAGATACGCAGTATTTT. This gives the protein CSAMGYPNTDTQYF.

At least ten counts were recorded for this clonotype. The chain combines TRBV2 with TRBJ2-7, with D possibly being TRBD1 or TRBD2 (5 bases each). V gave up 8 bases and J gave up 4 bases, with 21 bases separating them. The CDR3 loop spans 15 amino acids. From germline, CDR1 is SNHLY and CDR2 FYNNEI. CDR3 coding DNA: TGTGCCAGCGGGGGTCAAGGAACCCTAGATTACGAGCAGTACGTC. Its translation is CASGGQGTLDYEQYV.

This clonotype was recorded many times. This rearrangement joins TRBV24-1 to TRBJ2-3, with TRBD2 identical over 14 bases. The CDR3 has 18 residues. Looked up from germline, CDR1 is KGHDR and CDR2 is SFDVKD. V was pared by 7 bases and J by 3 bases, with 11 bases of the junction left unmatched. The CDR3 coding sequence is TGTGCCACCAGCAGAACCGGGACTAGCGGGAGTTCGACAGATACGCAGTATTTT. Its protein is CATSRTGTSGSSTDTQYF.

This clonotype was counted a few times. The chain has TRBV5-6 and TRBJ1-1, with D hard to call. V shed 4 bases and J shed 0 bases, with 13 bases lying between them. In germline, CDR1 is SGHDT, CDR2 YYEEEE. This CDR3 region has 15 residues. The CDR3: CASSPGAGMNTEAFF. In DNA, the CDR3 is TGTGCCAGCAGCCCGGGTGCAGGTATGAACACTGAAGCTTTCTTT.